The 26 T cell receptor beta chains given below trace back to one sample, sequenced in a study of identifying expanded T cells in peripheral blood. Using immunoSEQ multiplex PCR, the repertoire was profiled, and TCRdb retains in-frame clones only, with some absent. The sample shows about 82,000 clones, around 90% of them seen only once. Sequences were obtained from blood. The source is a person between 18 and 75 years old in good health.

The chain has TRBV7-2 and TRBJ1-4; no reliable D call. Germline-derived CDR1 and CDR2 are SGHTA and FQGNSA. The ends were cut back, 2 bases at V and 4 bases at J, with 8 bases in the middle. The CDR3 has 14 residues. CDR3 bases: TGTGCCAGCAGCTTAAACGGGTTTAATGAAAAACTGTTTTTT. This codes for CASSLNGFNEKLFF.

This clone was observed a single time. V is TRBV30 and J is TRBJ2-7; 8 bases line up with TRBD1. The J segment lost 3 bases and the V segment lost 5 bases, leaving 6 bases of the junction unmatched. Germline V gives CDR1 GTSNPN, CDR2 SVGIG (reference sequence). The CDR3 is 13 amino acids. CDR3 residues: CAWGQGSRYEQYF. CDR3 bases: TGTGCCTGGGGACAGGGAAGTCGCTACGAGCAGTACTTC.

The chain uses TRBV5-1 and TRBJ2-2; weak D call: TRBD2 (5 bases). The CDR3 covers 15 residues. Germline loops: CDR1 SGHRS, CDR2 YFSETQ. The V end lost 0 bases, the J end lost 5 bases, and 11 bases lay between the germline ends. CDR3: CASSLVRDGTGELFF. CDR3 DNA sequence: TGCGCCAGCAGCTTGGTACGGGATGGTACCGGGGAGCTGTTTTTT.

The chain links TRBV5-1 to TRBJ2-5; 7 positions agree with TRBD2. Trimming removed 3 bases from V and 5 bases from J; junction bases left unmatched: 10. In germline, CDR1 is SGHRS, CDR2 YFSETQ. The CDR3 runs 15 residues. CDR3 protein: CASSSGAGRDETQYF. CDR3 in DNA: TGCGCCAGCAGCTCGGGAGCGGGAAGGGATGAGACCCAGTACTTC.

The chain employs TRBV7-7 and TRBJ2-1; the match to TRBD2 covers 8 bases. CDR3 length: 15 residues. Germline trimming cut 3 bases from V and 6 bases from J; bases unmatched to any gene: 7. Germline V gives CDR1 SSHAT, CDR2 FNYEAQ (reference sequence). The CDR3 DNA reads TGTGCCAGCAGCTTGGGTCCGGGAGGGGCCAATGAGCAGTTCTTC. It codes for CASSLGPGGANEQFF.

The chain has TRBV6-6 and TRBJ1-1, with D unclear. The CDR3 length is 14 residues. Germline-derived CDR1 and CDR2 are MNHNY and SVGAGI (reference sequence). V was cut by 6 bases and J by 0 bases, with 11 bases left in between. The chain's CDR3 is CASSETILNTEAFF. The CDR3 DNA follows: TGTGCCAGCAGCGAGACAATCCTGAACACTGAAGCTTTCTTT.

CDR3 nucleotides: TGTGCCAGCAGCCACAATCTCGGGGGTCTAGAAGTCCAGTACTTC. Its translation: CASSHNLGGLEVQYF. The chain recombines TRBV5-4 with TRBJ2-5; D may be TRBD2 (6 bases). V lost 4 bases and J 10 bases, leaving 23 bases between the germline ends. The CDR3 spans 15 residues. Germline V gene sequence: CDR1 SGHNT, CDR2 YYREEE (reference sequence).

The V gene is TRBV10-3, the J gene TRBJ1-4; D unresolved. Trimming shortened V by 0 bases and J by 4 bases, and 15 bases separated the two germline ends. The V gene's germline CDR1 is ENHRY and CDR2 SYGVKD. This CDR3 has 17 amino acids. The CDR3: CAISESPDGSDNEKLFF. The CDR3 nucleotides read TGTGCCATCAGTGAGTCGCCCGATGGGTCCGATAATGAAAAACTGTTTTTT.

This chain connects TRBV30 to TRBJ1-3; 9 nucleotides match TRBD1. Germline V CDR1 and CDR2: GTSNPN, SVGIG (reference sequence). The CDR3 totals 16 residues. Trimming removed 3 bases from V and 1 base from J; junction bases left unmatched: 7. The CDR3 sequence: CAWSLSGQGSGNTIYF. In DNA form, the CDR3 reads TGTGCCTGGAGCCTTTCGGGACAGGGATCTGGAAACACCATATATTTT. Complete variable domain (other parts from reference TRBV30 and TRBJ1-3): SQTIHQWPATLVQPVGSPLSLECTVEGTSNPNLYWYRQAAGRGLQLLFYSVGIGQISSEVPQNLSASRPQDRQFILSSKKLLLSDSGFYLCAWSLSGQGSGNTIYFGEGSWLTVV.

J is TRBJ1-5 and V is TRBV7-2; no reliable D call. Germline CDR1 SGHTA, CDR2 FQGNSA. V lost 3 bases and J lost 4, with 7 bases in between. The CDR3 consists of 13 residues. DNA of the CDR3: TGTGCCAGCAGCTTTGTCGGGAATCAGCCCCAGCATTTT. Translation gives CASSFVGNQPQHF.

J is TRBJ1-4 and V is TRBV5-6; possibly TRBD1 for D (6 bases). Germline V gives CDR1 SGHDT, CDR2 YYEEEE. The CDR3 has 13 residues. Trimming removed 1 base at V and 8 bases at J, with 9 bases between. The CDR3 sequence is CASSLTGTEKLFF. The CDR3 DNA is TGTGCCAGCAGCTTGACAGGGACAGAAAAACTGTTTTTT.

This chain joins TRBV4-3 and TRBJ1-2; TRBD1 matches 8 bases. The J segment lost 6 bases and the V segment lost 0 bases, leaving 6 bases of the junction unmatched. The CDR3 covers 15 residues. Germline V lookup: CDR1 LGHNA, CDR2 YSLEER. In DNA form, the CDR3 reads TGCGCCAGCAGCCAAGACGCAGGGGGCGGTAATGGCTACACCTTC. Its translation is CASSQDAGGGNGYTF.

The genes are TRBV19 and TRBJ1-1; no clear D. Looked up from germline, CDR1 is LNHDA and CDR2 is SQIVND (reference sequence). V lost 1 base, J lost 2 bases, and 5 bases lay in between. The CDR3 is 13 residues long. The CDR3 reads CASSIGDNTEAFF. In DNA, the CDR3 is TGTGCCAGTAGTATAGGGGATAACACTGAAGCTTTCTTT.

This chain connects TRBV5-1 to TRBJ2-2; the D is unclear. V lost 3 bases to trimming and J lost 1 base, with 10 bases between them. The CDR3 totals 15 residues. Germline V CDR1 and CDR2: SGHRS, YFSETQ. CDR3 sequence: CASSSMRQNTGELFF. The DNA of the CDR3 is TGCGCCAGCAGCTCCATGCGACAGAACACCGGGGAGCTGTTTTTT. Filled out from reference TRBV5-1 and TRBJ2-2, the complete variable domain reads KAGVTQTPRYLIKTRGQQVTLSCSPISGHRSVSWYQQTPGQGLQFLFEYFSETQRNKGNFPGRFSGRQFSNSRSEMNVSTLELGDSALYLCASSSMRQNTGELFFGEGSRLTVL.

V usage is TRBV29-1 and J usage is TRBJ1-5, with D possibly matching TRBD1 (6 bases). Between the trimmed V and J ends, which lost 4 bases and 8 bases, there was a span of 24 bases. Germline values: CDR1 SQVTM, CDR2 ANQGSEA. This CDR3 has 16 residues. The CDR3 sequence: CSVVQGRRSLGEPQHF. CDR3 bases: TGCAGCGTTGTTCAGGGGCGAAGATCTTTGGGGGAGCCCCAGCATTTT.

The chain recombines TRBV5-5 with TRBJ1-3; D is unclear. Trimming shortened V by 0 bases and J by 4 bases, and 8 bases separated the two germline ends. This CDR3 has 14 residues. The germline CDR1 and CDR2 sequences are SGHKS and YYEKEE (reference sequence). The CDR3 spells CASSLEWRGNTIYF. The CDR3 DNA reads as TGTGCCAGCAGCTTGGAGTGGAGGGGAAACACCATATATTTT.

V usage is TRBV7-9 and J usage is TRBJ1-2; possibly TRBD1 for D (6 bases). The CDR3 runs to 14 residues. Between the trimmed V and J ends, which lost 2 bases and 8 bases, there was a span of 15 bases. Germline V gene sequence: CDR1 SEHNR, CDR2 FQNEAQ (reference sequence). The CDR3: CASSLISGGRGYTF. The CDR3 DNA follows: TGTGCCAGCAGCTTAATTTCGGGGGGCCGAGGCTACACCTTC.

The rearrangement joins TRBV19 to TRBJ1-5; 7 bases agree with TRBD1. With 3 bases clipped from V and 3 bases from J, the junction kept 5 bases outside the gene matches. Per germline, CDR1 LNHDA and CDR2 SQIVND (reference sequence). The CDR3 spans 15 residues. The DNA for the CDR3 is TGTGCCAGTAGTATTAACAGGGGCTACAATCAGCCCCAGCATTTT. Protein: CASSINRGYNQPQHF.

This rearrangement joins TRBV4-1 to TRBJ1-3; no firm D call. The germline CDR1 and CDR2 sequences are MGHRA and YSYEKL. There are 14 residues in the CDR3. With 0 bases removed from V and 4 bases from J, the gap between germline ends came to 7 bases. The CDR3 here is CASSQDRSGNTIYF. CDR3 DNA sequence: TGCGCCAGCAGCCAAGACCGTTCCGGAAACACCATATATTTT.

The rearrangement joins TRBV2 to TRBJ1-4; 7 nucleotides match TRBD1. With 1 base clipped from V and 3 bases from J, the junction kept 2 bases outside the gene matches. CDR1 is SNHLY and CDR2 is FYNNEI in the germline V gene. The CDR3 is 15 residues long. CDR3 loop: CASSEGQGPNEKLFF. CDR3 bases: TGTGCCAGCAGTGAAGGACAGGGTCCTAATGAAAAACTGTTTTTT. The full variable domain, with the rest looked up from reference TRBV2 and TRBJ1-4, is EPEVTQTPSHQVTQMGQEVILRCVPISNHLYFYWYRQILGQKVEFLVSFYNNEISEKSEIFDDQFSVERPDGSNFTLKIRSTKLEDSAMYFCASSEGQGPNEKLFFGSGTQLSVL.

This chain links TRBV7-9 with TRBJ2-1; D gene unclear. CDR3 length: 12 amino acids. The V and J ends lost 3 bases and 6 bases respectively, with 6 bases between them. Germline CDR1 and CDR2: SEHNR and FQNEAQ (reference sequence). The CDR3 DNA is TGTGCCAGCAGCTTTTTCCCCAATGAGCAGTTCTTC. Encoded protein: CASSFFPNEQFF.

The rearrangement joins TRBV21-1 to TRBJ1-6. TRBV21-1 is noted as a pseudogene. This CDR3 has 17 residues. The CDR3: CASSKVRLGGDNSPLHF. The CDR3 DNA reads TGTGCCAGCAGCAAAGTTCGGCTGGGCGGGGATAATTCACCCCTCCACTTT.

The rearrangement joins TRBV6-5 to TRBJ2-2; D may be TRBD1 (6 bases). Germline V gene sequence: CDR1 MNHEY, CDR2 SVGAGI. This CDR3 has 14 residues. V shed 6 bases and J shed 0 bases, with 8 bases lying between them. Here the CDR3 reads CASRGDTNTGELFF. CDR3 coding DNA: TGTGCCAGCAGGGGGGACACGAACACCGGGGAGCTGTTTTTT.

This chain links TRBV15 with TRBJ2-7, with 8 bases that match TRBD1. The ends lost 1 base at V and 6 bases at J; junction bases unmatched: 8. The CDR3 consists of 15 residues. CDR1 and CDR2 from the germline V gene are LNHNV and YYDKDF (reference sequence). The DNA of the CDR3 is TGTGCCACCAGCAGAGGCTTCCAGGGGGCGAGCGAGCAGTACTTC. This gives the protein CATSRGFQGASEQYF. Full variable domain (outside the CDR3, taken from reference TRBV15 and TRBJ2-7): DAMVIQNPRYQVTQFGKPVTLSCSQTLNHNVMYWYQQKSSQAPKLLFHYYDKDFNNEADTPDNFQSRRPNTSFCFLDIRSPGLGDTAMYLCATSRGFQGASEQYFGPGTRLTVT.

The rearrangement joins TRBV6-5 to TRBJ2-7; D call uncertain. Germline V gene data show CDR1 as MNHEY and CDR2 as SVGAGI. The CDR3 covers 15 residues. Trimming removed 2 bases from V and 0 bases from J, with 11 bases in between. CDR3 in DNA: TGTGCCAGCAGTTACGTCGGGCAACCCTCCTACGAGCAGTACTTC. This codes for CASSYVGQPSYEQYF.

The rearrangement links TRBV6-5 to TRBJ1-2; 10 bases agree with TRBD1. V lost 6 bases to trimming and J lost 4 bases; unmatched junction nucleotides: 2. Looked up from germline, CDR1 is MNHEY and CDR2 is SVGAGI. This CDR3 is 13 amino acids long. The CDR3 loop reads CASRGQGLYGYTF. CDR3 nucleotide sequence: TGTGCCAGCAGGGGACAGGGGCTCTATGGCTACACCTTC.